What follows are 5 T cell receptor beta chains derived from one specimen sequenced in a study of early T cells in non-severe SARS-CoV-2 infection. A single record per CDR3 protein comes from TCRdb applying MiXCR to the 5' RACE reads. The data show tens of thousands of distinct CDR3 sequences, with 20% seen just once and more than 15% held by the top ten. Sequenced here: whole blood, sampled at baseline. These receptors originate from an adult who was a healthcare worker with PCR-confirmed SARS-CoV-2 infection or an uninfected control (not recorded which).

The chain recombines TRBV5-6 with TRBJ1-2, with D possibly TRBD1 on 6 matching bases. Germline V lookup: CDR1 SGHDT, CDR2 YYEEEE. This CDR3 is built from 15 residues. V shed 4 bases and J shed 1 base, with 14 bases lying between them. The CDR3 nucleotides read TGTGCCAGCAGCCCCCCGACAGGACTTAACTATGGCTACACCTTC. This codes for CASSPPTGLNYGYTF.

The chain links TRBV11-2 to TRBJ1-5, with D possibly matching TRBD1 (6 bases). This CDR3 has 13 amino acids. Germline V gene lookup returns CDR1 SGHAT and CDR2 FQNNGV. V was clipped by 5 bases and J by 5 bases, with 10 bases between them. For the CDR3, the DNA is TGTGCCAGCAGCCGGGGGCCTTATCAGCCCCAGCATTTT. Its translation is CASSRGPYQPQHF.

This clonotype was observed many times. V usage is TRBV7-2 and J usage is TRBJ2-1; perhaps TRBD1 as D (6 bases). Deletions cut 3 bases from V and 6 bases from J, with 12 bases between. CDR3 length: 14 residues. The V gene's germline CDR1 is SGHTA and CDR2 FQGNSA. CDR3 in amino acids: CASSLGAQVNEQFF. CDR3 bases: TGTGCCAGCAGCTTGGGGGCGCAGGTCAATGAGCAGTTCTTC.

This clonotype was seen repeatedly, ten times or more. The chain joins TRBV7-8 to TRBJ1-5, with no clear D. This CDR3 has 16 residues. In germline, CDR1 is SGHVS, CDR2 FQNEAQ. Trimming left V 1 base short and J 4 bases short, with 14 bases between. CDR3 sequence: CASSLVRAGRNQPQHF. As DNA, the CDR3 is TGTGCCAGCAGCTTAGTGCGTGCGGGGAGAAATCAGCCCCAGCATTTT. The complete variable domain, with remaining parts taken from reference TRBV7-8 and TRBJ1-5, reads GAGVSQSPRYKVAKRGQDVALRCDPISGHVSLFWYQQALGQGPEFLTYFQNEAQLDKSGLPSDRFFAERPEGSVSTLKIQRTQQEDSAVYLCASSLVRAGRNQPQHFGDGTRLSIL.

This clonotype was observed a handful of times. The chain links TRBV30 to TRBJ1-5; D might be TRBD1 (6 bases). The CDR3 covers 13 residues. V was clipped by 1 base and J by 13 bases, with 17 bases between them. Looked up from germline, CDR1 is GTSNPN and CDR2 is SVGIG (reference sequence). The CDR3 here is CAWSGGDNLSQHF. DNA for the CDR3: TGTGCCTGGAGTGGAGGGGACAACCTGTCTCAGCATTTT.